The entry below gives a single TCR beta chain sequence along with its context. The sample is drawn from a study of blood T cell repertoires in COVID-19. Germline trimming cut 0 bases from V and 2 bases from J; bases unmatched to any gene: 7. The CDR3 totals 17 residues. Per the germline V gene, CDR1 is LGHDT and CDR2 is YNNKEL (reference sequence). The assay was immunoSEQ multiplex PCR, and TCRdb's table has in-frame clones only and misses some. The sample has about 190,000 clones, more than 75% seen once. The clonotype was recovered from a man in his forties with active or convalescent COVID-19. The chain joins TRBV3-1 (or the pseudogene TRBV3-2) to TRBJ2-5; 9 bases line up with TRBD2. Sequencing used peripheral blood. The CDR3 sequence: CASSQDPLAGKQETQYF. The CDR3 DNA reads TGTGCCAGCAGCCAAGATCCCCTAGCGGGGAAACAAGAGACCCAGTACTTC.